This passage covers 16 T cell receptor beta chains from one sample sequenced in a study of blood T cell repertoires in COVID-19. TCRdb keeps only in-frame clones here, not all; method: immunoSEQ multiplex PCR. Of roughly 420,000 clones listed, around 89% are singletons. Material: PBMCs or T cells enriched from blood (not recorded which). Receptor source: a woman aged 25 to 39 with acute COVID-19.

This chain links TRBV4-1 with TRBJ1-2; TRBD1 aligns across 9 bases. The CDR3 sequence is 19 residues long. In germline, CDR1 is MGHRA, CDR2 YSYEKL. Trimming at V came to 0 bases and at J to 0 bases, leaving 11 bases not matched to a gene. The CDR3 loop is CASSQDPLSTGGPNYGYTF. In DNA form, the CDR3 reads TGCGCCAGCAGCCAAGATCCCCTTTCGACAGGGGGACCTAACTATGGCTACACCTTC.

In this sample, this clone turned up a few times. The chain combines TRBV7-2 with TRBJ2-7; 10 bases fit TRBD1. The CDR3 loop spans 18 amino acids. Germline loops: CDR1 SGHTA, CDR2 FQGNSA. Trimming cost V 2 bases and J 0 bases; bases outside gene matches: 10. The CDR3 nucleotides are TGTGCCAGCAGCTTAAGGGCGACCGGGACAGGGGCCTCCTACGAGCAGTACTTC. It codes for CASSLRATGTGASYEQYF.

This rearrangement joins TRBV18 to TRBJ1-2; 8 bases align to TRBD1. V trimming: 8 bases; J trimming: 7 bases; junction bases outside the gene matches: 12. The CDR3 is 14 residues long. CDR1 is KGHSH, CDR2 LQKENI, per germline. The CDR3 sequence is CASHTKSTGGGYTF. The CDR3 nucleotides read TGTGCCAGCCATACCAAAAGCACAGGGGGTGGCTACACCTTC.

CDR3 loop: CASSFLFDQTGTYGYTF. The CDR3 DNA is TGTGCCAGCAGCTTCCTTTTTGATCAGACAGGGACTTATGGCTACACCTTC. The V gene is TRBV5-6, the J gene TRBJ1-2, with 7 bases identical to TRBD1. Per the germline V gene, CDR1 is SGHDT and CDR2 is YYEEEE. V lost 2 bases, J lost 5 bases, and 15 bases stayed unmatched. This CDR3 region has 17 residues.

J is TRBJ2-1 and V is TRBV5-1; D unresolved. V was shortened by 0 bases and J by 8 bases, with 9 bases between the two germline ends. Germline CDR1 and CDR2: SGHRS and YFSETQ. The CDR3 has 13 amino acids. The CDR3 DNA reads TGCGCCAGCAGCTTGGGGCTGGCGGATGAGCAGTTCTTC. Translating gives CASSLGLADEQFF.

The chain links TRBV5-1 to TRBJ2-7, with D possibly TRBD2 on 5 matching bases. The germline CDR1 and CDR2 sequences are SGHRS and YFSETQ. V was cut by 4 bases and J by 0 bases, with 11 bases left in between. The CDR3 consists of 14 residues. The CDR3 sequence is CASSREGASYEQYF. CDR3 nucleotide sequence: TGCGCCAGCAGCCGTGAGGGAGCCTCCTACGAGCAGTACTTC.

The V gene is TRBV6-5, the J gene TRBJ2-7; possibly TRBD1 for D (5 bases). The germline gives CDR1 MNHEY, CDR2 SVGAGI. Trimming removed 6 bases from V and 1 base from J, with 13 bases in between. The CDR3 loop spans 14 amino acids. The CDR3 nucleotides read TGTGCCAGCAGAGTGGGGCACGGGTCCTACGAGCAGTACTTC. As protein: CASRVGHGSYEQYF.

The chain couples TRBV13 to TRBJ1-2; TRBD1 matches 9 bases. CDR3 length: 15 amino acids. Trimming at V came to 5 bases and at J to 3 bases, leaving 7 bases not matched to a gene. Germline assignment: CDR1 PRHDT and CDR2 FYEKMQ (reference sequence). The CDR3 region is CASSPRTGEDYGYTF. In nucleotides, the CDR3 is TGTGCCAGCAGCCCTAGGACAGGGGAGGACTATGGCTACACCTTC.

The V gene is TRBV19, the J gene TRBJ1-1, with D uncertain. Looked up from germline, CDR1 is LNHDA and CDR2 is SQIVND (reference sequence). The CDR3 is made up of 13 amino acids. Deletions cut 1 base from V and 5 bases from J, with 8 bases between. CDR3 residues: CASSIVPSTEAFF. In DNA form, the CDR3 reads TGTGCCAGTAGTATAGTTCCCTCTACTGAAGCTTTCTTT.

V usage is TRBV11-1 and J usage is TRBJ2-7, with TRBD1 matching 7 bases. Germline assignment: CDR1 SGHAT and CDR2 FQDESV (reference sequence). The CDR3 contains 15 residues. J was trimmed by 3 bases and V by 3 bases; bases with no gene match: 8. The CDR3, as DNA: TGTGCCAGCAGCTTTCAAGTACAGGGGTACTACGAGCAGTACTTC. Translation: CASSFQVQGYYEQYF. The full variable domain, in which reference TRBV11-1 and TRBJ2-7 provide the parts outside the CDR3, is EAEVAQSPRYKITEKSQAVAFWCDPISGHATLYWYRQILGQGPELLVQFQDESVVDDSQLPKDRFSAERLKGVDSTLKIQPAELGDSAMYLCASSFQVQGYYEQYFGPGTRLTVT.

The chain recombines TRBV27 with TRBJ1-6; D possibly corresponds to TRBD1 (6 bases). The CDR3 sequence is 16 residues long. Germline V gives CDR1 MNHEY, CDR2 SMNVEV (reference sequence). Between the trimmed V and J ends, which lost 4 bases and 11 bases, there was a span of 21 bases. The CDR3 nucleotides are TGTGCCAGCAGTTCGATCACGACAGGACCGCAGGCACCCCTCCACTTT. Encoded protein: CASSSITTGPQAPLHF.

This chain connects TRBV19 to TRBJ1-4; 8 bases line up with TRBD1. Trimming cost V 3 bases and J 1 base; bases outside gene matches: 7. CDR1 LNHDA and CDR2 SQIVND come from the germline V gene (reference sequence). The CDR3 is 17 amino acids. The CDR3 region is CASSIWTGRRTNEKLFF. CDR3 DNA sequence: TGTGCCAGTAGTATCTGGACAGGGAGGAGAACTAATGAAAAACTGTTTTTT.

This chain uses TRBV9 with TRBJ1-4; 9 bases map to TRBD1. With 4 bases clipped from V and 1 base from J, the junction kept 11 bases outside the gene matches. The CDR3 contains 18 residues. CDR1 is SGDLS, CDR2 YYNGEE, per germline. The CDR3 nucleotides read TGTGCCAGCAGCCCCTACAGGGGGCGCCTTGGAACTAATGAAAAACTGTTTTTT. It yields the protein CASSPYRGRLGTNEKLFF. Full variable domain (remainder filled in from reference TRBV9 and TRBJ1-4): DSGVTQTPKHLITATGQRVTLRCSPRSGDLSVYWYQQSLDQGLQFLIQYYNGEERAKGNILERFSAQQFPDLHSELNLSSLELGDSALYFCASSPYRGRLGTNEKLFFGSGTQLSVL.

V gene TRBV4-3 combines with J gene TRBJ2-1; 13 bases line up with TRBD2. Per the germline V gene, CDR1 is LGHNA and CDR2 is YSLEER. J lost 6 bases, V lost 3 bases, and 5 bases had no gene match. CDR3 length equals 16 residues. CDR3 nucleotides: TGCGCCAGCAGCCAGCAACTAGCGGGGGGGACCAATGAGCAGTTCTTC. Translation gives CASSQQLAGGTNEQFF.

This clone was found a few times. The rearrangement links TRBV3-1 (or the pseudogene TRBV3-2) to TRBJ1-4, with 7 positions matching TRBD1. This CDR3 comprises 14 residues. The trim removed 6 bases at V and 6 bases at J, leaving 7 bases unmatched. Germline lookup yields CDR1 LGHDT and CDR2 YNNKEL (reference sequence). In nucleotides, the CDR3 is TGTGCCAGCAGGAGAGGACAGGTAGATGAAAAACTGTTTTTT. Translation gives CASRRGQVDEKLFF.

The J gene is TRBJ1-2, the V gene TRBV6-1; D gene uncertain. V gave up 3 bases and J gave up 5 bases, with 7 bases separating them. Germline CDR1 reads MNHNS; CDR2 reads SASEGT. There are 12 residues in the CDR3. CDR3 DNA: TGTGCCAGCAGTGAGAATCAGTATGGCTACACCTTC. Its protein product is CASSENQYGYTF.